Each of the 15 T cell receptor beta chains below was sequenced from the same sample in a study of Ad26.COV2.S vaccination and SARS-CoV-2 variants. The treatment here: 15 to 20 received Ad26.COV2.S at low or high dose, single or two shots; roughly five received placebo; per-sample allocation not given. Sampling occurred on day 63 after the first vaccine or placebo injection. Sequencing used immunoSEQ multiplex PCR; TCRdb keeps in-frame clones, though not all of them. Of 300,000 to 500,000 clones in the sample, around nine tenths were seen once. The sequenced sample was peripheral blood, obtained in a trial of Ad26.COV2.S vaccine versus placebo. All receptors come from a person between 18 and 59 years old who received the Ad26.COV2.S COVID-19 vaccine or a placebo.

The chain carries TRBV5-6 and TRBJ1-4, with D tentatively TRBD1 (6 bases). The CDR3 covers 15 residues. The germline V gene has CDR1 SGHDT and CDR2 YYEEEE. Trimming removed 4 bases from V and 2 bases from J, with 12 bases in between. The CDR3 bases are TGTGCCAGCAGCCCCATGGGGGCGACTAATGAAAAACTGTTTTTT. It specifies CASSPMGATNEKLFF.

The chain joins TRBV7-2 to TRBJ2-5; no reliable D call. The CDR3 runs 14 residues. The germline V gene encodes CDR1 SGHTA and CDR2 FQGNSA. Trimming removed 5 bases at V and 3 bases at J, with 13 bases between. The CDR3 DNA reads TGTGCCAGCAGCCCCCGGTACATAGAAGAGACCCAGTACTTC. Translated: CASSPRYIEETQYF.

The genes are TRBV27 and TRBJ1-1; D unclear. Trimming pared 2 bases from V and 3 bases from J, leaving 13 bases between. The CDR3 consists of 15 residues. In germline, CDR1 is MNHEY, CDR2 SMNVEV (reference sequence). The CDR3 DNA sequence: TGTGCCAGCAGTTTAAAAACGGACGGGGACACTGAAGCTTTCTTT. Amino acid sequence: CASSLKTDGDTEAFF.

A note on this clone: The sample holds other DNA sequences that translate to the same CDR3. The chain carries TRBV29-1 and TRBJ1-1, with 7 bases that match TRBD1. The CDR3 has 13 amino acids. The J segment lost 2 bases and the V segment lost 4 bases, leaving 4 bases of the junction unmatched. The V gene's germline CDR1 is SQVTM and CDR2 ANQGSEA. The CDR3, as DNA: TGCAGCGTTGGACAGGGCCGCAACACTGAAGCTTTCTTT. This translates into CSVGQGRNTEAFF. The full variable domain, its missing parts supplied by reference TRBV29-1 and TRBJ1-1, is SAVISQKPSRDICQRGTSLTIQCQVDSQVTMMFWYRQQPGQSLTLIATANQGSEATYESGFVIDKFPISRPNLTFSTLTVSNMSPEDSSIYLCSVGQGRNTEAFFGQGTRLTVV.

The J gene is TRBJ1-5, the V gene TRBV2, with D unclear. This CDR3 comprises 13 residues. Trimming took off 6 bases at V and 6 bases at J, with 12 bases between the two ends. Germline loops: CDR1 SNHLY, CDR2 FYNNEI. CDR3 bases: TGTGCCAGCAGCCGCGGGTTCCGTCAGCCCCAGCATTTT. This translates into CASSRGFRQPQHF.

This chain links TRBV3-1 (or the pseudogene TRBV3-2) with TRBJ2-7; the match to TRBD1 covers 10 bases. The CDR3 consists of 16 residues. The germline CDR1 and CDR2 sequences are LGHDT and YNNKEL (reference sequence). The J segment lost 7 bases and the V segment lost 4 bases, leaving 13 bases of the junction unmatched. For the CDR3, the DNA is TGTGCCAGCAGCCCCCACTCCGGGACAGGGGTGGGTGAGCAGTACTTC. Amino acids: CASSPHSGTGVGEQYF.

This CDR3 reads CASSLVKGTEAFF. In DNA, the CDR3 is TGTGCCAGCAGCCTCGTTAAAGGGACTGAAGCTTTCTTT. The V gene is TRBV12-3 or TRBV12-4, the J gene TRBJ1-1; D is unresolved. V shed 6 bases and J shed 5 bases, with 13 bases lying between them. This CDR3 spans 13 amino acids.

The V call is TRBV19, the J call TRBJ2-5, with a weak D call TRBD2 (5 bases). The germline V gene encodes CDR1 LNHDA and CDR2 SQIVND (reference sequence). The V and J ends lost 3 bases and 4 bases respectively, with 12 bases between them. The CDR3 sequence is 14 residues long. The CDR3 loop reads CASSMRATGETQYF. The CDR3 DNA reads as TGTGCCAGTAGTATGAGGGCAACGGGAGAGACCCAGTACTTC.

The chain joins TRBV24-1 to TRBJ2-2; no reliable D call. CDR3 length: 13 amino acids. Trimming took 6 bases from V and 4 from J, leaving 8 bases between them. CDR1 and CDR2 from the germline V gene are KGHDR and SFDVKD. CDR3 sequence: CATSRWGTGELFF. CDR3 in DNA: TGTGCCACCAGTCGGTGGGGCACCGGGGAGCTGTTTTTT.

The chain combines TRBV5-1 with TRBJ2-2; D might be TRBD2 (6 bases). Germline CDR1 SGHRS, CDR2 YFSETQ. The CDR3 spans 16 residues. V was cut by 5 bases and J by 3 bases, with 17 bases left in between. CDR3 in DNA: TGCGCCAGCAGGGCTACGGGACTTCTCTACACCGGGGAGCTGTTTTTT. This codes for CASRATGLLYTGELFF.

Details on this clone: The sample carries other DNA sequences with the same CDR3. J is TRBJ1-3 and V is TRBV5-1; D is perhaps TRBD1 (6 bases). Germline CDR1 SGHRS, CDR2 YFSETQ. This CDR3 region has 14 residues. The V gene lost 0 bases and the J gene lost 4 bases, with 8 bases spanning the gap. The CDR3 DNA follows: TGCGCCAGCAGCTTGGAACAGGGCGGAAACACCATATATTTT. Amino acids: CASSLEQGGNTIYF.

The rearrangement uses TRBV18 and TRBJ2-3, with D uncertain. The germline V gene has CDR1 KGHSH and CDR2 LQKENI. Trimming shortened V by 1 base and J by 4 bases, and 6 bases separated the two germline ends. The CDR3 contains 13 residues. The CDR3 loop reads CASSPLGADTQYF. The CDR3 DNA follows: TGTGCCAGCTCACCACTCGGAGCAGATACGCAGTATTTT.

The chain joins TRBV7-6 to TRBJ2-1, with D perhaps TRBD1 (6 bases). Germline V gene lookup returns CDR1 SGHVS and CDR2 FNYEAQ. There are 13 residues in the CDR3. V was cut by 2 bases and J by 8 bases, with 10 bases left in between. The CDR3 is CASSLNRAHEQFF. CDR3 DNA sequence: TGTGCCAGCAGCTTAAACAGGGCTCATGAGCAGTTCTTC.

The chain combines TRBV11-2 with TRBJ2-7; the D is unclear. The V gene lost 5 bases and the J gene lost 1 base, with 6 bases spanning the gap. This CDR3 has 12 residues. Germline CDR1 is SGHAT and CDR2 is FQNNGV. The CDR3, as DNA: TGTGCCAGCAGCCAGAATTCCTACGAGCAGTACTTC. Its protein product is CASSQNSYEQYF.

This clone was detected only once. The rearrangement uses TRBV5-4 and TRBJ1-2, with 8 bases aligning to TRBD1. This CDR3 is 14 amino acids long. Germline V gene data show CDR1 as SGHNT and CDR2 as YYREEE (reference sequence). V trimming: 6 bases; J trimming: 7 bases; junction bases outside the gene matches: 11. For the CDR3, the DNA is TGTGCCAGCACCTCGCTTAAGGACAGGGCTGGCTACACCTTC. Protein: CASTSLKDRAGYTF.